Sequencing of this T cell receptor (beta chain) was carried out in a study of shared clonotypes between healthy human individuals. For the study at large: Three plates each covered CD4 naive and memory; CD8 naive two, CD8 memory one.

None of the donors, who were healthy HIV-negative adults, had recently had acute infections or vaccinations. A CD45RA+ naive subset and a CD45RA-negative memory subset were split from CD4+ cells. Assay: immunoSEQ multiplex PCR; the TCRdb copy retains only in-frame clones and omits some. The sample has some 1.5 million clones; around 98% are singletons. This clone is a singleton in its sample. Germline lookup yields CDR1 SGHRS and CDR2 YFSETQ. This CDR3 contains 17 residues. The V and J ends lost 0 bases and 1 base respectively, with 16 bases between them. The specimen sequenced was naive CD4+ T cells sorted from blood. Subset noted: CD45RA+ positively selected. The receptor's source is a man aged 25 to 40 in good health. The rearrangement uses TRBV5-1 and TRBJ1-1; a possible D gene is TRBD1 (6 bases). CDR3 amino acids: CASSLEGVGPKNTEAFF. The DNA for the CDR3 is TGCGCCAGCAGCTTGGAGGGGGTAGGACCGAAGAACACTGAAGCTTTCTTT.